Listed here are 23 T cell receptor beta chains from one sample, sequenced in a study of post-analysis software for immune sequencing data. General study points: Included in a set of a handful of TRBV segments more frequent in patients than controls were TRBV5-6, TRBV5-1 and TRBV20-1.

TCR beta cDNA libraries had unique molecular identifiers. Each CDR3 protein gets one entry after TCRdb re-called the PCR reads with MiXCR. The table has 150,000 to 200,000 distinct CDR3 sequences, around 28% seen once. Their cognate antigens are unknown. Input material: blood. Receptors were obtained from a girl aged 10-17 years with multiple sclerosis.

This clonotype was recorded at least ten times. The V gene is TRBV6-5, the J gene TRBJ2-5; 7 bases match TRBD2. Germline V gene sequence: CDR1 MNHEY, CDR2 SVGAGI. The CDR3 is 16 residues long. The ends lost 7 bases at V and 4 bases at J; junction bases unmatched: 15. CDR3 loop: CASTQTSLSGGETQYF. The CDR3 DNA reads TGTGCCAGCACCCAGACTAGCCTCTCCGGCGGAGAGACCCAGTACTTC.

This clonotype was counted between two and nine times. The chain is built from TRBV5-6 and TRBJ2-7, with D tentatively TRBD1 (5 bases). Trimming left V 4 bases short and J 5 bases short, with 13 bases between. The CDR3 sequence is 13 residues long. Per the germline V gene, CDR1 is SGHDT and CDR2 is YYEEEE. The CDR3 coding sequence is TGTGCCAGCAGCACCGGTCTCAGGGACGAGCAGTACTTC. Translation: CASSTGLRDEQYF.

There are a few counts of this clonotype. The V gene is TRBV5-6, the J gene TRBJ2-7; 11 bases map to TRBD2. The germline CDR1 and CDR2 sequences are SGHDT and YYEEEE. V gave up 0 bases and J gave up 5 bases; unmatched junction bases: 4. The CDR3 runs 15 residues. The CDR3 nucleotides read TGTGCCAGCAGCTTGGGGCTAGCGGGAGGCGACGAGCAGTACTTC. This encodes CASSLGLAGGDEQYF.

A word on this clonotype: A much larger clonotype is one base distant, so this may be a read error. The chain joins TRBV27 to TRBJ2-7; 9 nucleotides match TRBD1. The CDR3 runs 14 residues. V was pared by 4 bases and J by 3 bases, with 4 bases of the junction left unmatched. Germline loops: CDR1 MNHEY, CDR2 SMNVEV (reference sequence). The CDR3 spells CASSWTGVDYEQYF. CDR3 in DNA: TGTGCCAGCAGTTGGACAGGGGTGGACTACGAGCAGTACTTC.

V and J are TRBV11-2 and TRBJ1-5; a weak D match, TRBD1 (5 bases). The CDR3 runs 16 residues. The germline V and J ends were trimmed by 0 bases and 5 bases, with 14 bases remaining between them. Germline loops: CDR1 SGHAT, CDR2 FQNNGV. The CDR3 is CASSLDSGGGDQPQHF. CDR3 nucleotide sequence: TGTGCCAGCAGCTTAGATTCCGGGGGGGGAGATCAGCCCCAGCATTTT.

In this sample, this clonotype turned up many times. This chain connects TRBV7-3 to TRBJ2-5, with 7 nucleotides matching TRBD1. The germline V gene encodes CDR1 SGHTA and CDR2 FQGTGA. The CDR3 extends over 15 amino acids. V dropped 5 bases and J dropped 1; count of bases not matched to a gene: 7. In nucleotides, the CDR3 is TGTGCCAGCAGCCTACGACAGGGAGTCCAAGAGACCCAGTACTTC. Protein product: CASSLRQGVQETQYF.

The sample holds many counts of this clonotype. The CDR3 DNA follows: TGTGCCATCAGTGAAGGTCTAGCGGGAAACACAGATACGCAGTATTTT. Protein sequence: CAISEGLAGNTDTQYF. The chain employs TRBV10-3 and TRBJ2-3; 9 bases map to TRBD2. Germline V gene data show CDR1 as ENHRY and CDR2 as SYGVKD. After removal of 3 bases from V and 2 bases from J, the junction contained 6 bases not matched to a gene. The CDR3 consists of 16 residues.

This clonotype has just a few counts. The rearrangement joins TRBV4-1 to TRBJ2-2; a possible D gene is TRBD2 (6 bases). V was clipped by 1 base and J by 0 bases, with 6 bases between them. The CDR3 runs to 15 residues. Germline lookup yields CDR1 MGHRA and CDR2 YSYEKL. For the CDR3, the DNA is TGCGCCAGCAGCCAAGGCGGGACGAACACCGGGGAGCTGTTTTTT. Encoded protein: CASSQGGTNTGELFF.

The CDR3 DNA follows: TGTGCCAGCAAAGGAACAGGGGGCAACTACAGTGGGCAGTTCTTC. Its translation: CASKGTGGNYSGQFF. The chain combines TRBV6-5 with TRBJ2-1; 9 bases agree with TRBD1. CDR1 is MNHEY, CDR2 SVGAGI, per germline. V gave up 7 bases and J gave up 12 bases; unmatched junction bases: 16. This CDR3 contains 15 residues.

The chain is built from TRBV20-1 and TRBJ2-1; D may be TRBD2 (6 bases). This CDR3 contains 12 residues. Trimming cost V 5 bases and J 7 bases, with 12 bases left between them. The germline CDR1 and CDR2 sequences are DFQATT and SNEGSKA (reference sequence). The CDR3 DNA follows: TGCAGTGCTGAAGGCGGGAAGAATGAGCAGTTCTTC. Its protein is CSAEGGKNEQFF.

On this clonotype itself: This could be a read error, since a much larger clone is one nucleotide away. The V gene is TRBV29-1, the J gene TRBJ2-4, with D hard to call. Per the germline V gene, CDR1 is SQVTM and CDR2 is ANQGSEA. There are 15 residues in the CDR3. Trimming cost V 6 bases and J 0 bases, with 15 bases left between them. CDR3 sequence: CSVDTTWVAKNIQYF. The CDR3 DNA is TGCAGCGTCGACACAACTTGGGTAGCCAAAAACATTCAGTACTTC.

As concerns this clonotype: A much larger clone differs by one base, so this may be a read error. V gene TRBV5-6 combines with J gene TRBJ2-5; D is unclear. CDR1 SGHDT and CDR2 YYEEEE come from the germline V gene. V lost 5 bases, J lost 5 bases, and 19 bases lay in between. The CDR3 has 15 amino acids. The chain's CDR3 is CASSLNAGPLETQYF. For the CDR3, the DNA is TGTGCCAGCAGTCTCAATGCAGGCCCCCTGGAGACCCAGTACTTC.

This clonotype was found a few times. V usage is TRBV5-1 and J usage is TRBJ1-4, with 10 bases lining up with TRBD1. The ends lost 4 bases at V and 7 bases at J; junction bases unmatched: 16. The CDR3 is 18 amino acids. Germline V gene data show CDR1 as SGHRS and CDR2 as YFSETQ. Here the CDR3 DNA reads TGCGCCAGCAGCCCTTCCGGGACAGGGGATCTTTTAGGTGAAAAACTGTTTTTT. It codes for CASSPSGTGDLLGEKLFF.

In the case of this clonotype: Just one base apart from a much larger clone, this may be a read error. V is TRBV28 and J is TRBJ1-2; 7 nucleotides match TRBD1. V was pared by 8 bases and J by 1 base, with 13 bases of the junction left unmatched. CDR3 size: 16 residues. CDR1 MDHEN and CDR2 SYDVKM come from the germline V gene. The CDR3 is CASGSEQGSLNYGYTF. The CDR3 DNA sequence: TGTGCCAGCGGTTCAGAACAGGGGTCTCTTAACTATGGCTACACCTTC.

The table lists this clonotype with a few counts. This chain connects TRBV5-1 to TRBJ2-3; TRBD2 agrees at 7 bases. V dropped 7 bases and J dropped 8; count of bases not matched to a gene: 19. The CDR3 runs to 16 residues. Germline assignment: CDR1 SGHRS and CDR2 YFSETQ. The chain's CDR3 is CASQKGALAEPGTQYF. The CDR3 DNA reads TGCGCCAGCCAAAAAGGAGCCCTAGCGGAGCCAGGTACGCAGTATTTT.

V and J are TRBV11-2 and TRBJ1-5; D is perhaps TRBD1 (6 bases). Germline values: CDR1 SGHAT, CDR2 FQNNGV. CDR3 size: 17 residues. Trimming removed 5 bases at V and 2 bases at J, with 19 bases between. The DNA for the CDR3 is TGTGCCAGCAGCCCGGACGCGTCGGGGGGCCGCAATCAGCCCCAGCATTTT. Protein: CASSPDASGGRNQPQHF.

Ten or more counts support this clonotype. This chain links TRBV20-1 with TRBJ2-1; 10 positions match TRBD2. The CDR3 is 14 amino acids. Germline CDR1 reads DFQATT; CDR2 reads SNEGSKA (reference sequence). After removal of 3 bases from V and 5 bases from J, the junction contained 4 bases not matched to a gene. The CDR3 DNA sequence: TGCAGTGCTAGCTCAGGACTAGCGGACAATGAGCAGTTCTTC. Amino acids: CSASSGLADNEQFF.

CDR3 coding DNA: TGTGCCAGCATACGGACAGCCCCTAACACCGGGGAGCTGTTTTTT. This codes for CASIRTAPNTGELFF. This rearrangement joins TRBV11-2 to TRBJ2-2; the D gene is possibly TRBD1 (6 bases). The V end lost 7 bases, the J end lost 2 bases, and 14 bases lay between the germline ends. Germline lookup yields CDR1 SGHAT and CDR2 FQNNGV. This CDR3 is 15 amino acids long.

This clonotype turned up a few times. V is TRBV10-3 and J is TRBJ1-1, with D possibly being TRBD1 (5 bases). The CDR3 has 18 residues. V gave up 7 bases and J gave up 3 bases, with 27 bases separating them. CDR1 is ENHRY, CDR2 SYGVKD, per germline. The DNA of the CDR3 is TGTGCCATCACCCGAGGGTATGAGGCGGCTCCCAGGGACACTGAAGCTTTCTTT. Translation: CAITRGYEAAPRDTEAFF.

This clonotype was counted ten times or more. The genes are TRBV4-1 and TRBJ1-1, with D perhaps matching TRBD1 (6 bases). The CDR3 is 14 amino acids. V lost 4 bases and J 4 bases, leaving 13 bases between the germline ends. Germline-derived CDR1 and CDR2 are MGHRA and YSYEKL. CDR3 residues: CASSPGGPGTEAFF. CDR3 coding DNA: TGCGCCAGCAGCCCCGGGGGGCCGGGCACTGAAGCTTTCTTT.

This clonotype has at least ten counts. This chain links TRBV7-9 with TRBJ2-3, with 8 bases lining up with TRBD2. The V gene's germline CDR1 is SEHNR and CDR2 FQNEAQ (reference sequence). The CDR3 sequence is 18 residues long. With 2 bases clipped from V and 4 bases from J, the junction kept 14 bases outside the gene matches. The CDR3 DNA is TGTGCCAGCAGCTTATCCCAACACAGGGACGGGAGGGCAGATACGCAGTATTTT. Protein product: CASSLSQHRDGRADTQYF. Based on the CDR3 plus reference TRBV7-9 and TRBJ2-3, the full variable domain is DTGVSQNPRHKITKRGQNVTFRCDPISEHNRLYWYRQTLGQGPEFLTYFQNEAQLEKSRLLSDRFSAERPKGSFSTLEIQRTEQGDSAMYLCASSLSQHRDGRADTQYFGPGTRLTVL.

A note on this clonotype: Germline is not matched at one junction end, which may reflect a read error. This chain uses TRBV6-6 with TRBJ2-5; TRBD1 might be the D (6 bases). Germline values: CDR1 MNHNY, CDR2 SVGAGI (reference sequence). This CDR3 is built from 16 residues. The CDR3 is CASSYRGILVEETRYF. In DNA form, the CDR3 reads TGTGCCAGCAGTTACAGGGGGATATTGGTCGAGGAGACCCGGTACTTC.

As to this clonotype: A single base separates this from a much larger clone, so it may be a read error. This chain connects TRBV20-1 to TRBJ2-5; possibly TRBD2 for D (6 bases). The germline V and J ends were trimmed by 4 bases and 5 bases, with 20 bases remaining between them. Germline CDR1 reads DFQATT; CDR2 reads SNEGSKA (reference sequence). This CDR3 contains 15 residues. This chain's CDR3 is CSATQEALSGETQYF. As DNA, the CDR3 is TGCAGTGCTACTCAGGAAGCCCTAAGCGGGGAGACCCAGTACTTC.